This TCR beta chain was retrieved from a study of blood T cell repertoires in COVID-19. Per the original data handling: By means of reference gene primer amplification, nucleated cell counts were estimated. The table came from immunoSEQ multiplex PCR; TCRdb's copy has only in-frame clones and leaves some out. That table is the source of V, J and clone size, and D and trimming were worked out from the DNA. The top ten clones hold approximately 0.3% of a sample with about 670,000 clones, 80% to 90% of them seen once. This CDR3 has 13 amino acids. The germline V and J ends were trimmed by 3 bases and 3 bases, with 8 bases remaining between them.

The J gene is TRBJ2-5, the V gene TRBV12-3 or TRBV12-4; D unclear. Sequenced material: peripheral blood. This receptor was taken from a young woman with acute or convalescent COVID-19. Here the CDR3 reads CASSLAQKETQYF. DNA of the CDR3: TGTGCCAGCAGTTTGGCCCAGAAAGAGACCCAGTACTTC.